This TCR beta chain was identified during a study of identical twins. General study points: The authors noted that invariant MAIT and iNKT cells could partly confound zero-insertion analyses.

The table lists this clonotype with many counts. Its antigen remains unknown. TCRdb itself ran the 5' RACE reads through MiXCR, one entry per CDR3 protein. This table has fewer than 250,000 distinct CDR3 sequences, roughly a tenth appearing once. The TCR sequence derives from a woman aged 18-29 years in good health. The sequencing input was memory (CD45RO+) T cells sorted from blood.

The CDR3 sequence: CASSHWTGGTEAFF. The DNA for the CDR3 is TGTGCCAGCAGCCATTGGACAGGGGGCACTGAAGCTTTCTTT. The chain uses TRBV3-1 and TRBJ1-1, with TRBD1 matching 10 bases. This CDR3 has 14 residues. Germline loops: CDR1 LGHDT, CDR2 YNNKEL (reference sequence). J lost 4 bases, V lost 3 bases, and 2 bases had no gene match.